The 23 T cell receptor beta chains given below trace back to one sample, sequenced in a study of cytomegalovirus exposure and HLA in healthy donors. The PCR ran on 60 Vbeta and 13 Jbeta primers. The assay was immunoSEQ multiplex PCR, and TCRdb's table has in-frame clones only and misses some. Of around 200,000 clones in the sample, under 85% were seen once. Source material: PBMCs. The source is a middle-aged man in good health and CMV-seronegative.

The chain combines TRBV5-1 with TRBJ1-4, with D unclear. The CDR3 has 16 amino acids. Deletions cut 2 bases from V and 0 bases from J, with 11 bases between. The germline V gene has CDR1 SGHRS and CDR2 YFSETQ. The CDR3 sequence is CASSFAPSATNEKLFF. The CDR3 DNA reads TGCGCCAGCAGCTTCGCGCCATCGGCAACTAATGAAAAACTGTTTTTT.

The rearrangement joins TRBV4-1 to TRBJ2-6; 8 nucleotides line up with TRBD2. CDR1 is MGHRA and CDR2 is YSYEKL in the germline V gene. Trimming removed 6 bases from V and 0 bases from J; junction bases left unmatched: 7. The CDR3 length is 17 residues. CDR3 nucleotide sequence: TGCGCCAGCAGACTAGCGGCCGGAAGCTCTGGGGCCAACGTCCTGACTTTC. Translation gives CASRLAAGSSGANVLTF.

The gene calls are TRBV28 and TRBJ2-3; D is undetermined. The CDR3 is made up of 13 amino acids. The germline V gene encodes CDR1 MDHEN and CDR2 SYDVKM. Deletions cut 5 bases from V and 2 bases from J, with 8 bases between. The CDR3 sequence is CASSMSSTDTQYF. CDR3 in DNA: TGTGCCAGCAGTATGTCATCCACAGATACGCAGTATTTT.

This chain connects TRBV5-5 to TRBJ2-7, with D tentatively TRBD2 (6 bases). This CDR3 comprises 14 residues. Germline CDR1 reads SGHKS; CDR2 reads YYEKEE (reference sequence). Trimming took off 4 bases at V and 2 bases at J, with 13 bases between the two ends. The CDR3 reads CASSPGVGPYEQYF. In DNA, the CDR3 is TGTGCCAGCAGCCCGGGAGTAGGGCCCTACGAGCAGTACTTC.

V and J are TRBV7-9 and TRBJ2-7; 8 bases match TRBD2. The CDR3 runs to 14 residues. After removal of 8 bases from V and 2 bases from J, the junction contained 8 bases not matched to a gene. Germline assignment: CDR1 SEHNR and CDR2 FQNEAQ (reference sequence). CDR3 coding DNA: TGTGCCAGCGGCTCCGGAGCGGGGGCCTACGAGCAGTACTTC. Protein sequence: CASGSGAGAYEQYF.

The gene calls are TRBV28 and TRBJ2-7, with TRBD2 matching over 11 bases. V dropped 7 bases and J dropped 3; count of bases not matched to a gene: 5. Per germline, CDR1 MDHEN and CDR2 SYDVKM. The CDR3 is 14 residues long. CDR3 sequence: CASIGTSGLYEQYF. The CDR3, as DNA: TGTGCCAGCATCGGGACTAGCGGTCTCTACGAGCAGTACTTC.

V is TRBV30 and J is TRBJ1-2; TRBD1 matches 9 bases. In germline, CDR1 is GTSNPN, CDR2 SVGIG (reference sequence). Trimming cost V 2 bases and J 2 bases; bases outside gene matches: 6. CDR3 length: 15 amino acids. CDR3 loop: CAWSRTGGVNYGYTF. Here the CDR3 DNA reads TGTGCCTGGAGTAGAACAGGGGGCGTCAACTATGGCTACACCTTC.

This clone occurred once. The gene calls are TRBV14 and TRBJ1-6; no reliable D call. Trimming removed 5 bases at V and 6 bases at J, with 14 bases between. The CDR3 spans 15 residues. Germline values: CDR1 SGHDN, CDR2 FVKESK. DNA of the CDR3: TGTGCCAGCAGCGCCCGGATCGGGTTTAATTCACCCCTCCACTTT. Amino acids: CASSARIGFNSPLHF.

This clone was seen more than once but under ten times. V usage is TRBV27 and J usage is TRBJ1-1; 10 bases line up with TRBD1. The CDR3 length is 15 residues. Germline V gives CDR1 MNHEY, CDR2 SMNVEV (reference sequence). Trimming took 6 bases from V and 5 from J; bases not matched to a gene: 9. This chain's CDR3 is CASSLRQGAITEAFF. The CDR3 DNA follows: TGTGCCAGCAGCCTCCGACAGGGGGCAATAACTGAAGCTTTCTTT.

V is TRBV7-2 and J is TRBJ2-7, with 7 bases fitting TRBD1. V shed 6 bases, J shed 3 bases, and the junction held 11 bases outside the gene matches. Germline-derived CDR1 and CDR2 are SGHTA and FQGNSA. The CDR3 extends over 15 amino acids. As DNA, the CDR3 is TGTGCCAGCAGTAATACAGGGGACAGTAACTACGAGCAGTACTTC. Translating gives CASSNTGDSNYEQYF.

CDR3 sequence reads: CSVGDYSYEQYF. For the CDR3, the DNA is TGCAGCGTTGGAGACTACTCCTACGAGCAGTACTTC. This chain connects TRBV29-1 to TRBJ2-7; tentatively, D is TRBD2 (5 bases). The CDR3 totals 12 residues. The ends were cut back, 4 bases at V and 0 bases at J, with 7 bases in the middle. Looked up from germline, CDR1 is SQVTM and CDR2 is ANQGSEA.

The rearrangement links TRBV30 to TRBJ2-3; 14 nucleotides line up with TRBD2. The CDR3 loop spans 16 amino acids. The germline V gene has CDR1 GTSNPN and CDR2 SVGIG (reference sequence). V lost 3 bases to trimming and J lost 6 bases; unmatched junction nucleotides: 8. CDR3 nucleotide sequence: TGTGCCTGGAGGCGGGGGACTAGCGGGAGTAATGATACGCAGTATTTT. It encodes CAWRRGTSGSNDTQYF.

This clone was picked up one time. The chain recombines TRBV28 with TRBJ2-6; weak D call: TRBD1 (6 bases). The CDR3 has 18 residues. Germline-derived CDR1 and CDR2 are MDHEN and SYDVKM. Trimming shortened V by 4 bases and J by 0 bases, and 16 bases separated the two germline ends. CDR3 in DNA: TGTGCCAGCAGTTCGCGTGGACAGATCTACTCTGGGGCCAACGTCCTGACTTTC. Amino acids: CASSSRGQIYSGANVLTF. The whole variable domain, filled in from reference TRBV28 and TRBJ2-6, reads DVKVTQSSRYLVKRTGEKVFLECVQDMDHENMFWYRQDPGLGLRLIYFSYDVKMKEKGDIPEGYSVSREKKERFSLILESASTNQTSMYLCASSSRGQIYSGANVLTFGAGSRLTVL.

The genes are TRBV6-6 and TRBJ1-3; D unclear. V shed 0 bases and J shed 0 bases, with 6 bases lying between them. This CDR3 is 15 amino acids long. Germline assignment: CDR1 MNHNY and CDR2 SVGAGI (reference sequence). The CDR3 is CASSYSGGSGNTIYF. The CDR3, as DNA: TGTGCCAGCAGTTACTCCGGAGGCTCTGGAAACACCATATATTTT.

The chain links TRBV29-1 to TRBJ2-5; TRBD2 agrees at 11 bases. The tail of the sequence fits TRBJ2-7 better, so the J call may be wrong. The CDR3 covers 14 residues. Germline V CDR1 and CDR2: SQVTM, ANQGSEA. CDR3 in DNA: TGCAGCGTTCGTCCTAGCGGGAGGAACTACGAGCAGTACTTC. Protein sequence: CSVRPSGRNYEQYF.

This chain links TRBV9 with TRBJ2-5, with 11 bases aligning to TRBD2. V gave up 0 bases and J gave up 8 bases; unmatched junction bases: 6. Germline loops: CDR1 SGDLS, CDR2 YYNGEE. The CDR3 contains 15 residues. The CDR3 DNA reads as TGTGCCAGCAGCGTAGTACCGACTAGCGGGACCACCCAGTACTTC. This encodes CASSVVPTSGTTQYF.

The chain joins TRBV19 to TRBJ2-7; maybe TRBD1 (6 bases). The CDR3 spans 16 residues. V lost 1 base and J lost 0, with 13 bases in between. Per the germline V gene, CDR1 is LNHDA and CDR2 is SQIVND (reference sequence). The CDR3 spells CASSIVGQGNSYEQYF. Here the CDR3 DNA reads TGTGCCAGTAGTATAGTTGGCCAGGGGAACTCCTACGAGCAGTACTTC.

This clone has more than one count but fewer than ten. The CDR3 DNA sequence: TGTGCCAGCAGCTTAGTCGGAGGGAAATACAATGAGCAGTTCTTC. It codes for CASSLVGGKYNEQFF. The chain combines TRBV7-8 with TRBJ2-1; perhaps TRBD2 as D (6 bases). V was pared by 1 base and J by 4 bases, with 11 bases between. In germline, CDR1 is SGHVS, CDR2 FQNEAQ. The CDR3 consists of 15 residues.

The CDR3 bases are TGTGCCAGCAGCTTAACTAGACTAGCGGGGGCGGGCGGGGAGCTGTTTTTT. It encodes CASSLTRLAGAGGELFF. The rearrangement uses TRBV7-2 and TRBJ2-2, with 12 bases that match TRBD2. V was clipped by 2 bases and J by 7 bases; unmatched bases: 8. The V gene's germline CDR1 is SGHTA and CDR2 FQGNSA. CDR3 length equals 17 residues.

The rearrangement links TRBV5-1 to TRBJ2-1, with D maybe TRBD1 (5 bases). Trimming took 5 bases from V and 5 from J, leaving 11 bases between them. Germline lookup yields CDR1 SGHRS and CDR2 YFSETQ. The CDR3 runs to 13 residues. CDR3 sequence (DNA): TGCGCCAGCAGAGCAGGGCTGAACAATGAGCAGTTCTTC. It codes for CASRAGLNNEQFF.

CDR3 loop: CASSLLERVNTEAFF. Written as DNA, the CDR3 is TGTGCCAGCAGTCTTCTTGAGAGGGTTAACACTGAAGCTTTCTTT. The genes are TRBV28 and TRBJ1-1; D not certain. The CDR3 is 15 amino acids. V lost 5 bases and J 2 bases, leaving 15 bases between the germline ends. From germline, CDR1 is MDHEN and CDR2 SYDVKM.

The J gene is TRBJ2-5, the V gene TRBV28, with 9 positions matching TRBD1. Germline V lookup: CDR1 MDHEN, CDR2 SYDVKM. Unmatched junction bases numbered 9, after V lost 2 bases and J lost 5 bases. The CDR3 totals 16 residues. The CDR3 spells CASSLDLTGGVETQYF. In nucleotides, the CDR3 is TGTGCCAGCAGTTTAGATTTGACAGGGGGAGTGGAGACCCAGTACTTC.

The chain links TRBV7-2 to TRBJ1-5, with TRBD1 identical over 7 bases. This CDR3 region has 15 residues. Losses at the gene ends were 1 base for V and 3 bases for J; bases not matched to a gene: 3. Germline CDR1 is SGHTA and CDR2 is FQGNSA. CDR3 in DNA: TGTGCCAGCAGCTTAGTGACAGGGAACAATCAGCCCCAGCATTTT. This sequence encodes CASSLVTGNNQPQHF. Looking up the rest from reference TRBV7-2 and TRBJ1-5 gives the full variable domain: GAGVSQSPSNKVTEKGKDVELRCDPISGHTALYWYRQSLGQGLEFLIYFQGNSAPDKSGLPSDRFSAERTGGSVSTLTIQRTQQEDSAVYLCASSLVTGNNQPQHFGDGTRLSIL.